This TCR beta chain comes out of a study of control samples from healthy donors and cancer patients. The CDR3 length is 16 residues. V lost 0 bases and J 3 bases, leaving 12 bases between the germline ends. Per the germline V gene, CDR1 is LGHNA and CDR2 is YSLEER. The repertoire was sequenced with immunoSEQ multiplex PCR; TCRdb's copy has only in-frame clones and lacks some. The profile shows about 69,000 clones, around 84% of them singletons. This TCR was sampled from a woman aged 50 to 60 with lung cancer. V is TRBV4-3 and J is TRBJ1-5; TRBD1 is a possible D gene (6 bases). Material: PBMCs. The CDR3: CASSQDWPGDNQPQHF. CDR3 in DNA: TGCGCCAGCAGCCAAGATTGGCCAGGGGACAATCAGCCCCAGCATTTT.